This entry lists 2 T cell receptor beta chains sequenced from one sample in a study of blood T cell repertoires in COVID-19. The data were produced by immunoSEQ multiplex PCR, yet TCRdb's version contains in-frame clones alone and is incomplete. The table lists around 370,000 clones, around 91% of them singletons. The sample was peripheral blood. All receptors come from a man aged 18-30 years with active or convalescent COVID-19.

The J gene is TRBJ2-1, the V gene TRBV9, with 7 bases fitting TRBD1. CDR1 SGDLS and CDR2 YYNGEE come from the germline V gene. V shed 1 base, J shed 4 bases, and the junction held 8 bases outside the gene matches. The CDR3 has 16 residues. CDR3 in amino acids: CASSVSTGQKYNEQFF. The CDR3 nucleotides are TGTGCCAGCAGCGTAAGTACGGGACAGAAATACAATGAGCAGTTCTTC.

This clone was recorded only once. CDR3 DNA sequence: TGTGCCAGCAGTCGTACCCTTCGGAATGAGCAGTTCTTC. Translating it yields CASSRTLRNEQFF. The genes are TRBV6-2 or TRBV6-3 and TRBJ2-1; D is unresolved. CDR3 length equals 13 residues. CDR1 and CDR2 (germline): MNHEY, SVGEGT. The V gene lost 5 bases and the J gene lost 7 bases, with 12 bases spanning the gap.